The 16 T cell receptor beta chains given below trace back to one sample, sequenced in a study of human T cells and chemical hapten exposure. TCRdb called the RACE reads again in MiXCR, with one record for every CDR3 protein. The data hold some 41,000 distinct CDR3 sequences, with more than 3% observed a single time. Time point described: patch test 1, 2 weeks after DPC sensitization. The treatment is: therapeutic diphenylcyclopropenone sensitization with weekly scalp DPC. The starting material, unfractionated whole blood, was used for total RNA extraction. Here the sequenced sample was whole blood, taken in connection with sensitization to the hapten diphenylcyclopropenone (DPC). These receptor sequences come from a man aged 45 to 65 with alopecia areata. Some clones in this sample may be carry-over from other donors' samples.

This clonotype has a count of ten or more. J is TRBJ2-1 and V is TRBV7-6; 12 nucleotides line up with TRBD2. Germline V gene data show CDR1 as SGHVS and CDR2 as FNYEAQ. V shed 2 bases and J 6 bases; nucleotides not matched to a gene: 8. The CDR3 is 17 amino acids. The chain's CDR3 is CASSLMVRTSGTNEQFF. The CDR3 coding sequence is TGTGCCAGCAGCTTAATGGTAAGGACTAGCGGGACCAATGAGCAGTTCTTC.

This clonotype was observed at least ten times. This chain links TRBV15 with TRBJ1-5; no clear D. The CDR3 is 13 residues long. Trimming took 4 bases from V and 7 from J, leaving 11 bases between them. Looked up from germline, CDR1 is LNHNV and CDR2 is YYDKDF (reference sequence). The chain's CDR3 is CATSTNMGQPQHF. In DNA form, the CDR3 reads TGTGCCACCAGCACGAATATGGGGCAGCCCCAGCATTTT.

This clonotype was detected ten times or more. The V call is TRBV6-5, the J call TRBJ1-6; D remains ambiguous. The CDR3 consists of 12 residues. CDR1 and CDR2 from the germline V gene are MNHEY and SVGAGI. V was trimmed by 7 bases and J by 8 bases, leaving 9 bases between them. CDR3: CASTHLDSPLHF. The DNA of the CDR3 is TGTGCCAGCACCCATCTGGATTCACCCCTCCACTTT.

This clonotype was observed many times. The chain joins TRBV5-1 to TRBJ2-3; perhaps TRBD2 as D (5 bases). The CDR3 has 16 residues. Germline CDR1 and CDR2: SGHRS and YFSETQ. Trimming stripped 0 bases from V and 2 bases from J, with 13 bases between. The DNA of the CDR3 is TGCGCCAGCAGCTTGGAGGCCGCGACTAACACAGATACGCAGTATTTT. Its translation: CASSLEAATNTDTQYF.

Ten or more counts support this clonotype. This chain joins TRBV7-9 and TRBJ2-1; perhaps D is TRBD1 or TRBD2 (6 bases each). V gave up 1 base and J gave up 4 bases, with 14 bases separating them. Germline V CDR1 and CDR2: SEHNR, FQNEAQ (reference sequence). CDR3 length equals 16 residues. The CDR3 sequence: CASSLGDRGAYNEQFF. In DNA, the CDR3 is TGTGCCAGCAGCTTAGGCGATAGGGGGGCATACAATGAGCAGTTCTTC. The variable domain in full, completed from reference TRBV7-9 and TRBJ2-1, reads DTGVSQNPRHKITKRGQNVTFRCDPISEHNRLYWYRQTLGQGPEFLTYFQNEAQLEKSRLLSDRFSAERPKGSFSTLEIQRTEQGDSAMYLCASSLGDRGAYNEQFFGPGTRLTVL.

This clonotype was detected ten times or more. The chain's CDR3 is CASSQQVSSTGANVLTF. The DNA of the CDR3 is TGTGCCAGCAGCCAACAGGTTTCCTCTACCGGGGCCAACGTCCTGACTTTC. V gene TRBV3-1 combines with J gene TRBJ2-6; D ambiguous. Trimming took off 2 bases at V and 4 bases at J, with 15 bases between the two ends. There are 17 residues in the CDR3. Germline values: CDR1 LGHDT, CDR2 YNNKEL (reference sequence).

This rearrangement joins TRBV2 to TRBJ2-5; no clear D gene. From germline, CDR1 is SNHLY and CDR2 FYNNEI. Between the trimmed V and J ends, which lost 8 bases and 2 bases, there was a span of 9 bases. The CDR3 is 12 amino acids. CDR3 amino acids: CASGRRQETQYF. CDR3 coding DNA: TGTGCCAGCGGGCGGCGACAAGAGACCCAGTACTTC. The full variable domain, in which reference TRBV2 and TRBJ2-5 provide the parts outside the CDR3, is EPEVTQTPSHQVTQMGQEVILRCVPISNHLYFYWYRQILGQKVEFLVSFYNNEISEKSEIFDDQFSVERPDGSNFTLKIRSTKLEDSAMYFCASGRRQETQYFGPGTRLLVL.

This clonotype has a count of ten or more. This chain joins TRBV4-1 and TRBJ2-7, with D maybe TRBD2 (6 bases). The germline V gene encodes CDR1 MGHRA and CDR2 YSYEKL. Trimming shortened V by 0 bases and J by 9 bases, and 18 bases separated the two germline ends. CDR3 length: 15 residues. CDR3 DNA: TGCGCCAGCAGCCAAGATCGGGAGTTTCCGTGGGCGCAGTACTTC. Translation: CASSQDREFPWAQYF.

A few counts support this clonotype. The rearrangement joins TRBV5-1 to TRBJ2-5, with TRBD1 as a possible D gene (6 bases). This CDR3 has 15 residues. Deletions cut 2 bases from V and 1 base from J, with 12 bases between. Germline-derived CDR1 and CDR2 are SGHRS and YFSETQ. The CDR3 reads CASSFVPGVQETQYF. CDR3 DNA sequence: TGCGCCAGCAGCTTCGTCCCAGGGGTCCAAGAGACCCAGTACTTC.

There are many counts of this clonotype. This chain joins TRBV6-4 and TRBJ1-1; no clear D. This CDR3 is built from 13 residues. Deletions cut 4 bases from V and 4 bases from J, with 10 bases between. CDR1 and CDR2 (germline): MRHNA, SNTAGT. The CDR3 is CASSVEMATEAFF. Written as DNA, the CDR3 is TGTGCCAGCAGTGTGGAGATGGCCACTGAAGCTTTCTTT.

This clonotype has a count of ten or more. The rearrangement links TRBV9 to TRBJ2-2; TRBD2 might be the D (5 bases). Trimming shortened V by 6 bases and J by 0 bases, and 9 bases separated the two germline ends. This CDR3 is 14 amino acids long. Germline lookup yields CDR1 SGDLS and CDR2 YYNGEE. CDR3 bases: TGTGCCAGCAAGCCTAGCTCGAACACCGGGGAGCTGTTTTTT. This codes for CASKPSSNTGELFF.

This clonotype has a count of ten or more. The chain employs TRBV6-5 and TRBJ2-7; D might be TRBD1 (5 bases). V lost 2 bases to trimming and J lost 2 bases, with 13 bases between them. The CDR3 length is 15 residues. The germline gives CDR1 MNHEY, CDR2 SVGAGI. Here the CDR3 DNA reads TGTGCCAGCAGTTACGGTGGCAGGGTAACCTACGAGCAGTACTTC. Its translation is CASSYGGRVTYEQYF.

This clonotype was counted at least ten times. The chain uses TRBV10-3 and TRBJ2-3; 13 bases are shared with TRBD2. The CDR3 covers 17 residues. The V and J ends lost 4 bases and 4 bases, in that order; junction bases with no gene match: 8. Looked up from germline, CDR1 is ENHRY and CDR2 is SYGVKD. This CDR3 reads CAISGPTSGRAADTQYF. The CDR3 region has the DNA TGTGCCATCAGTGGACCTACTAGCGGGAGGGCCGCAGATACGCAGTATTTT.

This clonotype has a count of ten or more. The CDR3 coding sequence is TGCGCCAGCAGCCATTACGGGGGGGGAGGAACAGATACGCAGTATTTT. This gives the protein CASSHYGGGGTDTQYF. The genes are TRBV4-1 and TRBJ2-3, with TRBD2 identical over 8 bases. There are 16 residues in the CDR3. CDR1 and CDR2 from the germline V gene are MGHRA and YSYEKL. The J segment lost 3 bases and the V segment lost 3 bases, leaving 8 bases of the junction unmatched.

The sample holds many counts of this clonotype. The chain is built from TRBV7-2 and TRBJ1-1; D uncertain. This CDR3 is 13 amino acids long. Germline CDR1 is SGHTA and CDR2 is FQGNSA. V shed 0 bases and J shed 1 base, with 3 bases lying between them. The CDR3 DNA is TGTGCCAGCAGCTTAGCAGGGAACACTGAAGCTTTCTTT. Its protein is CASSLAGNTEAFF.

The sample holds many counts of this clonotype. The chain has TRBV11-2 and TRBJ2-5, with a possible D match to TRBD2 (5 bases). This CDR3 comprises 13 residues. In germline, CDR1 is SGHAT, CDR2 FQNNGV. V lost 3 bases and J lost 9, with 14 bases in between. CDR3 protein: CASSLPGIWAQYF. The CDR3, as DNA: TGTGCCAGCAGCTTGCCGGGGATCTGGGCCCAGTACTTC.